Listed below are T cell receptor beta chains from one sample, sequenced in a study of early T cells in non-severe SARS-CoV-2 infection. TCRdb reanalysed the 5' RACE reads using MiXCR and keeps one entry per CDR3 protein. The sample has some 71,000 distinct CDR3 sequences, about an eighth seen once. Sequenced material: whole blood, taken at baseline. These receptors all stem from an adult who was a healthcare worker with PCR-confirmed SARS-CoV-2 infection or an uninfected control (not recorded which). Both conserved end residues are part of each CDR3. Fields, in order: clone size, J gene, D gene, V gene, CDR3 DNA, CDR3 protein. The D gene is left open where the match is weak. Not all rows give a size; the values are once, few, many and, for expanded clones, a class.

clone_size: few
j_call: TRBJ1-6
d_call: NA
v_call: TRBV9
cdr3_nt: TGTGCCAGCAGCGTAGAACTCTATAATTCACCCCTCCACTTT
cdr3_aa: CASSVELYNSPLHF

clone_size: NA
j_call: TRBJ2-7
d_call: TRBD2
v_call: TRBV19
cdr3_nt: TGTGCCAGTAGAAACACCGGGACTAGCTACGAGCAGTACTTC
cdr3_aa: CASRNTGTSYEQYF

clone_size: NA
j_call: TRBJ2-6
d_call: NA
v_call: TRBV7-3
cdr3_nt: TGTGCCAGCAGCTCCGGGGTTGCCGTCCTGACTTTC
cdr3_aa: CASSSGVAVLTF

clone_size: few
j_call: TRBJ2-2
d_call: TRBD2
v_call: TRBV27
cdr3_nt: TGTGCCAGCAGTTTTAGGCTAGCGGGAGAGTCGACCGGGGAGCTGTTTTTT
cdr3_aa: CASSFRLAGESTGELFF

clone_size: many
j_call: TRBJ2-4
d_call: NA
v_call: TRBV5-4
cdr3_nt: TGTGCCAGCAGCTTGGCGGGTAAAAACATTCAGTACTTC
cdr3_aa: CASSLAGKNIQYF

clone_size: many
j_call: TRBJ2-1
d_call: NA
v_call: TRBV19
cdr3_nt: TGTGCCAGTAATACACTAGGGGAGCAGTTCTTC
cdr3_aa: CASNTLGEQFF

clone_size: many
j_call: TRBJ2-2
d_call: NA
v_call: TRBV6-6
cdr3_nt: TGTGCCAGCAGTCCGCATACTAGAGCGAACACCGGGGAGCTGTTTTTT
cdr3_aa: CASSPHTRANTGELFF

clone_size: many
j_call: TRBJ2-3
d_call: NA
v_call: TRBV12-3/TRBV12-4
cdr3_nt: TGTGCCAGCAGTTTATTTTTAACAGGAGCACAAGATACGCAGTATTTT
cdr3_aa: CASSLFLTGAQDTQYF

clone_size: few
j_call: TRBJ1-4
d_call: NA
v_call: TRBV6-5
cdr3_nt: TGTGCCAGCAGACAGTTGGGGCGGGAACTGTTTTTT
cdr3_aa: CASRQLGRELFF

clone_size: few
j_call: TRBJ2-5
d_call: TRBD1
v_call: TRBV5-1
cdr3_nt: TGCGCCAGCACCCTATTAGGGACAGTGCAAGAGACCCAGTACTTC
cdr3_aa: CASTLLGTVQETQYF

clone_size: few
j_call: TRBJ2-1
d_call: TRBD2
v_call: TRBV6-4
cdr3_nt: TGTGCCAGCAGTTTCATAGCGGGAGGGCCGCACAATGAGCAGTTCTTC
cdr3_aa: CASSFIAGGPHNEQFF

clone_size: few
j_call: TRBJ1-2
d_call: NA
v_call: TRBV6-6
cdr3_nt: TGTGCCAGCAGTTACTTGAAGGACTATGGCTACACCTTC
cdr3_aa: CASSYLKDYGYTF

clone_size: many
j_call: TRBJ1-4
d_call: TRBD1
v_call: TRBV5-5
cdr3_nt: TGTGCCAGCAGACGCCGGGACAGGGCTAGTGAAAAACTGTTTTTT
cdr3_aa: CASRRRDRASEKLFF

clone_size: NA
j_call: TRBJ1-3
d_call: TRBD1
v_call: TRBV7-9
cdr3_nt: TGTGCCAGCAGGACAGGGCACACCATATATTTT
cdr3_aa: CASRTGHTIYF

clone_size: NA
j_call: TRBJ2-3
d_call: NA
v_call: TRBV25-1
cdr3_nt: TGTGCCAGCAGTACTCACTATCGGGATACGCAGTATTTT
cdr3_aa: CASSTHYRDTQYF

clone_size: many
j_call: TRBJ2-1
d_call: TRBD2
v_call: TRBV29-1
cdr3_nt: TGCAGCGTTGAAAGGTCTGGAGCGGGAGGCTTTGGGTACAATGAGCAGTTCTTC
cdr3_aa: CSVERSGAGGFGYNEQFF

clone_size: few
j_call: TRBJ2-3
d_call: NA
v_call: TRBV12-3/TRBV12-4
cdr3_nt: TGTGCCAGCAGTTTACACCCCGTAGGAGACTACACAGATACGCAGTATTTT
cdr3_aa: CASSLHPVGDYTDTQYF

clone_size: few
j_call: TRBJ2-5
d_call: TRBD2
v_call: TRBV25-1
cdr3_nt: TGTGCCAGCAGTGAACTAACTAGCGGCTCCCCGACCCAGTACTTC
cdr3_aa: CASSELTSGSPTQYF

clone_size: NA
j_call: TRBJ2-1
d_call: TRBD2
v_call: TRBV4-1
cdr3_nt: TGCGCCAGCAGCCACGATACCGGGACTAGCGGGAGGGCCTCAGGGGAGCAGTTCTTC
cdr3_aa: CASSHDTGTSGRASGEQFF

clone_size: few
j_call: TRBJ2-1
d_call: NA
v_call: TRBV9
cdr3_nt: TGTGCCAGCAGCGCATCAGCGGACGGCTCCTACAATGAGCAGTTCTTC
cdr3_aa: CASSASADGSYNEQFF

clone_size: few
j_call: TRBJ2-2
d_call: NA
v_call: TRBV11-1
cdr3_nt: TGTGCCAGCAGCTTAAATCCCCCGCCGGACGTAATCACCGGGGAGCTGTTTTTT
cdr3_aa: CASSLNPPPDVITGELFF

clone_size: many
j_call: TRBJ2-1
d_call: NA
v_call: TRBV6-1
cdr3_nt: TGTGCCAGCAGTGGCAGGCTAAGCTCCTACAATGAGCAGTTCTTC
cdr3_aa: CASSGRLSSYNEQFF

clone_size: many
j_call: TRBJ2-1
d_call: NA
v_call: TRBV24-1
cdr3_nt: TGTGCCACCAGTGACCCGGCGGGCTCCTACAATGAGCAGTTCTTC
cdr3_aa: CATSDPAGSYNEQFF